Described below is a single T cell receptor beta chain sequence and its context. Its antigen is unknown. The CDR3 sequence is 16 residues long. With 0 bases clipped from V and 6 bases from J, the junction kept 6 bases outside the gene matches. Germline V CDR1 and CDR2: KGHSH, LQKENI. This record belongs to a study of T cell responses to AZD1222 COVID-19 vaccine. Study-wide background: The analysis combined second doses at about 4 or about 12 weeks.

Study results and limitations: Variant regions that are unmutated are reportedly the target of nearly half of spike-specific TCRs.

Profiled with immunoSEQ multiplex PCR; TCRdb holds only in-frame clones, not every one. The table shows fewer than 110,000 clones, with 90% occurring only once. The gene calls are TRBV18 and TRBJ2-1; 9 bases align to TRBD1. Sequencing was performed on peripheral blood, taken on day 0 of AZD1222 vaccination. This TCR came from an adult in good health. The CDR3 loop is CASSPPNRGRFNEQFF. CDR3 bases: TGTGCCAGCTCACCACCAAACAGGGGGCGTTTCAATGAGCAGTTCTTC.